This T cell receptor beta chain is drawn from a study of cytomegalovirus exposure and HLA in healthy donors. In the PCR, 60 Vbeta and 13 Jbeta primers were used. Here immunoSEQ multiplex PCR was the method, and the copy in TCRdb shows in-frame clones only, minus some. Seen here are 150,000 to 200,000 clones, 85% observed once, and the top ten hold 1%. The ends lost 2 bases at V and 5 bases at J; junction bases unmatched: 13. Germline CDR1 and CDR2: WNHNN and SYGVQD (reference sequence). The CDR3 sequence is 17 residues long. Each of the donors was a healthy bone marrow donor. This sequence joins TRBV10-1 and TRBJ1-1; TRBD1 matches 8 bases. The sample comprised PBMCs. The sequence was obtained from a boy between 2 and 10 years old in good health and CMV-seronegative. The CDR3 here is CASSEGQGHPRWTEAFF. The DNA for the CDR3 is TGCGCCAGCAGTGAGGGACAGGGCCACCCGAGGTGGACTGAAGCTTTCTTT.